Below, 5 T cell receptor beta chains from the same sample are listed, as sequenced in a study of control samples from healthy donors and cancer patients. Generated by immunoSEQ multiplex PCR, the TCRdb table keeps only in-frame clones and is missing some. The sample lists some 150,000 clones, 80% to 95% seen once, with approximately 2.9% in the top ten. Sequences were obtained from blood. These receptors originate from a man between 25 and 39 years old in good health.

CDR3 coding DNA: TGTGCCAGCAGCTTAAATATCGGTTCACCCCTCCACTTT. Translating it yields CASSLNIGSPLHF. The rearrangement links TRBV7-3 to TRBJ1-6; D ambiguous. Germline V CDR1 and CDR2: SGHTA, FQGTGA. This CDR3 comprises 13 residues. Trimming took 1 base from V and 9 from J, leaving 7 bases between them.

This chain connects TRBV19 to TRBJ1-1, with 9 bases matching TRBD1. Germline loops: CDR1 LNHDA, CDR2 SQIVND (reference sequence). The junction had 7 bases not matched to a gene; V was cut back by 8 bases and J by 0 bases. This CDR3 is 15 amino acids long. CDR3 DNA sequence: TGTGCCAGTTCCGGGACAGGGACACTGAACACTGAAGCTTTCTTT. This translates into CASSGTGTLNTEAFF.

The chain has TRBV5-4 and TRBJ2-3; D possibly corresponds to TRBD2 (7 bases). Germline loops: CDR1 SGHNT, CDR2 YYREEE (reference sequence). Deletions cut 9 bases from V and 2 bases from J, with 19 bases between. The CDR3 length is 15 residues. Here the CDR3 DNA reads TGTGCCACCAAGGTTCGGGGGGCCTTCACAGATACGCAGTATTTT. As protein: CATKVRGAFTDTQYF.

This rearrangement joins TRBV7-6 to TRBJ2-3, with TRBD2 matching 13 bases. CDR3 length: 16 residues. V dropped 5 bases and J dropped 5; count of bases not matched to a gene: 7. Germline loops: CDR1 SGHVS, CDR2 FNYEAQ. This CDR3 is CASSLTSGGGKDTQYF. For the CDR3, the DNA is TGTGCCAGCAGCCTCACTAGCGGGGGGGGCAAAGATACGCAGTATTTT.

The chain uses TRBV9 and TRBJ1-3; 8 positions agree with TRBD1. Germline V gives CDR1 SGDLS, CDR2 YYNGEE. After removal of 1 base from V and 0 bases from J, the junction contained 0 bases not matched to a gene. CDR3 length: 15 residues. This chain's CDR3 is CASSVQGASGNTIYF. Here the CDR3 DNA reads TGTGCCAGCAGCGTACAGGGGGCCTCTGGAAACACCATATATTTT.